Listed below are T cell receptor beta chains from one sample, sequenced in a study of OX40 agonist ivuxolimab in advanced cancers. Sequencing was performed with immunoSEQ multiplex PCR; in TCRdb, only in-frame clones are kept and a portion is missing. The sample records about 76,000 clones, around four fifths being singletons. The sample consisted of CD4+ or CD8+ T cells sorted from blood, taken in a trial of the OX40 agonist ivuxolimab. These receptors came from an adult with an advanced solid tumor such as melanoma, head and neck, liver or kidney cancer. The CDR3 runs from the conserved cysteine through the conserved F or W. The order of the fields is clone size, V gene, D gene, J gene, CDR3 protein, CDR3 DNA. The D gene is left open where the match is weak. Some rows mark clone size as missing; the rest say once, few, many or name a class of expanded clone.

>.|TRBV11-2|.|TRBJ1-5
CASSQSGSNQPQHF
TGTGCCAGCAGCCAGAGTGGGAGCAATCAGCCCCAGCATTTT
>.|TRBV5-1|.|TRBJ2-7
CASSVEVQGSSYEQYF
TGCGCCAGCAGCGTGGAGGTACAGGGTTCCTCCTACGAGCAGTACTTC
>.|TRBV4-2|.|TRBJ2-3
CASSQRVLPRGSRGTDTQYF
TGTGCCAGCAGCCAGAGGGTTCTCCCACGGGGCTCCCGGGGGACAGATACGCAGTATTTT
>.|TRBV28|.|TRBJ1-1
CASSLSGTNTEAFF
TGTGCCAGCAGTTTATCAGGGACCAACACTGAAGCTTTCTTT
>.|TRBV11-2|TRBD1|TRBJ1-1
CASSSRTGGETEAFF
TGTGCCAGCAGCTCTAGGACAGGGGGCGAGACTGAAGCTTTCTTT
>.|TRBV11-3|.|TRBJ2-3
CASSRGTDTQYF
TGTGCCAGCAGCCGCGGGACAGATACGCAGTATTTT
>once|TRBV6-5|TRBD2|TRBJ2-1
CASSYSGRGDNEQFF
TGTGCCAGCAGTTATAGCGGGAGGGGCGACAATGAGCAGTTCTTC
>.|TRBV19|TRBD1|TRBJ1-5
CASSGTGVYSNQPQHF
TGTGCCAGTAGTGGGACAGGGGTATATAGCAATCAGCCCCAGCATTTT
>.|TRBV21-1|.|TRBJ2-6
CASSQLGDREIGANVLTF
TGTGCCAGCAGCCAGCTGGGGGACAGGGAGATCGGGGCCAACGTCCTGACTTTC
>.|TRBV6-1|TRBD1|TRBJ1-5
CASSVVKDREVMYSNQPQHF
TGTGCCAGCAGTGTTGTCAAGGACAGGGAAGTAATGTATAGCAATCAGCCCCAGCATTTT